This T cell receptor (beta chain) appears in the sequencing data of a study of Ad26.COV2.S vaccination and SARS-CoV-2 variants. Looking at the study overall: The COV1001 Ad26.COV2.S trial arm included the donor. The study, taken as a whole, reports: Participants given vaccine showed non-spike TCR breadth similar to that of placebo recipients.

V gave up 7 bases and J gave up 0 bases, with 15 bases separating them. Per germline, CDR1 LNHDA and CDR2 SQIVND (reference sequence). This CDR3 is built from 15 residues. The treatment: approximately 18 received Ad26.COV2.S at low or high dose, single or two shots; about five received placebo; per-sample allocation not given. Samples came from day 63 after the first vaccine or placebo injection. Sequencing used immunoSEQ multiplex PCR; TCRdb keeps in-frame clones, though not all of them. The sample has about 680,000 clones; around 90% are singletons. Points on this clone: The antigen remains undetermined.

The chain couples TRBV19 to TRBJ1-1; perhaps TRBD1 as D (5 bases). The material sequenced was peripheral blood, taken in a trial of Ad26.COV2.S vaccine versus placebo. This clonotype was sampled from a person between 18 and 60 years old who received the Ad26.COV2.S COVID-19 vaccine or a placebo. Here the CDR3 DNA reads TGTGCCAGTACCTGGGGGAGGTCCATGAACACTGAAGCTTTCTTT. Translated, it gives CASTWGRSMNTEAFF.